This T cell receptor (beta chain) was recovered during a study of cytomegalovirus exposure and HLA in healthy donors. Study-wide results and limits: The later analysis indicated that the majority of CMV-associated TCR beta chains appeared HLA-restricted.

Primers included in the PCR were 60 Vbeta and 13 Jbeta primers. Method: immunoSEQ multiplex PCR; TCRdb's copy keeps in-frame clones and lacks some. The sample yields fewer than 80,000 clones, under 80% seen once. The CDR3 is 15 residues long. The germline CDR1 and CDR2 sequences are SGHTA and FQGTGA. The germline V and J ends were trimmed by 5 bases and 0 bases, with 11 bases remaining between them. Details on this clone: Its antigen remains unknown.

The rearrangement links TRBV7-3 to TRBJ2-1; D may be TRBD2 (5 bases). This receptor was identified in a woman aged 30 to 39 in good health and CMV-seronegative. Sequenced material: PBMCs. The CDR3 DNA reads TGTGCCAGCAGCACTAGACTATCCTCCTACAATGAGCAGTTCTTC. It is translated as CASSTRLSSYNEQFF. Together with reference TRBV7-3 and TRBJ2-1, the CDR3 gives the full variable domain: GAGVSQTPSNKVTEKGKYVELRCDPISGHTALYWYRQSLGQGPEFLIYFQGTGAADDSGLPNDRFFAVRPEGSVSTLKIQRTERGDSAVYLCASSTRLSSYNEQFFGPGTRLTVL.